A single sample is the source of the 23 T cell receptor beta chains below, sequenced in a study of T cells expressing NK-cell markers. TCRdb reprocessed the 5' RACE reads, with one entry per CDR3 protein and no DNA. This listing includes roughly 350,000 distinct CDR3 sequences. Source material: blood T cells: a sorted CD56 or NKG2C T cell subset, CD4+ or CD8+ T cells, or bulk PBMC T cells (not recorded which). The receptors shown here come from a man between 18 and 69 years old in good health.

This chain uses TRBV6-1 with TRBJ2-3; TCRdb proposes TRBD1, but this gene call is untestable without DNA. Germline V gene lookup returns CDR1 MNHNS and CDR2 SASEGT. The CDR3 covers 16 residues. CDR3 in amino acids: CASSPSWGGYTDTQYF.

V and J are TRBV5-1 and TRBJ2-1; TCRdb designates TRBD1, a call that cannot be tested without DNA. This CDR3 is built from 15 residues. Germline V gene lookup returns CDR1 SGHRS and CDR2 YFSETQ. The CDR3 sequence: CASSDGDNRYNEQFF.

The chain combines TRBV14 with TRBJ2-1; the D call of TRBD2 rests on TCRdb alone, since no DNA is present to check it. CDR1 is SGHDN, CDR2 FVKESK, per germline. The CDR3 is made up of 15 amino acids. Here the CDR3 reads CASSQGTSGSSRQFF.

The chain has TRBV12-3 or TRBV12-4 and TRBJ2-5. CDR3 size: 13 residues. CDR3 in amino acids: CASRRTGQETQYF.

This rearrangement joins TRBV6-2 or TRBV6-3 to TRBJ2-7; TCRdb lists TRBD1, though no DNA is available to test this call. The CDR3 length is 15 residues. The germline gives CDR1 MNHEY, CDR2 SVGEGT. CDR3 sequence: CASSYSPRTRYEQYF.

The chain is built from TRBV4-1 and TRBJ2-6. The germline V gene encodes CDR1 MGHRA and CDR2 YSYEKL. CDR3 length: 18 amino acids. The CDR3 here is CASSQWIGSAAGANVLTF.

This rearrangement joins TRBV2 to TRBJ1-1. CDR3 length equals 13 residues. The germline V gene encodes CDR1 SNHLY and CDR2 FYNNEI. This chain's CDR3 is CASSENIYTEAFF.

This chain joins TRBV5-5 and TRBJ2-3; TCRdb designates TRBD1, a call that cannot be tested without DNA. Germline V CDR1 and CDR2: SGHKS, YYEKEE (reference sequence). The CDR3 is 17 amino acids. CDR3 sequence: CASSNLGGRWGTDTQYF.

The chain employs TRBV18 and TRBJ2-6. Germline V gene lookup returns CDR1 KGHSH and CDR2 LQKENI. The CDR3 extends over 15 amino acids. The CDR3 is CASSPNPSGANVLTF.

This CDR3 is CASSYTSVQGGSPLHF. J is TRBJ1-6 and V is TRBV6-5. The CDR3 has 16 residues. Germline assignment: CDR1 MNHEY and CDR2 SVGAGI.

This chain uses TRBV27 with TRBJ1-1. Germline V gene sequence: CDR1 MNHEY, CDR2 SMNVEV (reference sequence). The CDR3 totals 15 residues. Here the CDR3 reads CASTPHKVVNTEAFF.

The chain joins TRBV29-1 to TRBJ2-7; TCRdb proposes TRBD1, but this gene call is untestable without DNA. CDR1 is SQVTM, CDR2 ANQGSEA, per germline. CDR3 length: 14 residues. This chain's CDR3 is CSVEDRGGHYEQYF.

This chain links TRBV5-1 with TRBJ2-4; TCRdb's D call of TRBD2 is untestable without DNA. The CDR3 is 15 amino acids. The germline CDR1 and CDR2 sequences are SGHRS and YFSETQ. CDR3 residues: CASSRGLGGSNIQYF.

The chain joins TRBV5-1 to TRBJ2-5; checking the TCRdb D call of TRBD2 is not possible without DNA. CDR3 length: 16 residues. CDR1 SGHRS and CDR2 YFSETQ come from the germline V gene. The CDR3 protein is CASSPKRWMDQETQYF.

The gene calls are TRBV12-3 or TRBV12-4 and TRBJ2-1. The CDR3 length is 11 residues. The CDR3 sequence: CASSLVDEQFF.

The CDR3 region is CASSLLPGTSGNEQFF. This chain connects TRBV5-1 to TRBJ2-1; as DNA is missing, the TRBD2 call by TCRdb cannot be tested. The V gene's germline CDR1 is SGHRS and CDR2 YFSETQ. There are 16 residues in the CDR3.

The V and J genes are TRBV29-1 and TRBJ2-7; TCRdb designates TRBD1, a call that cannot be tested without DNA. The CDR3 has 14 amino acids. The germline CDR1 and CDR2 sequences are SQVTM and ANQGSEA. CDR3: CSVEDGQGADEQYF.

The CDR3 spells CASSRLSMGATNEKLFF. The chain is built from TRBV3-1 and TRBJ1-4. The CDR3 spans 17 residues. The germline V gene has CDR1 LGHDT and CDR2 YNNKEL (reference sequence).

This chain's CDR3 is CASSSPGQGREQYF. The chain carries TRBV12-3 or TRBV12-4 and TRBJ2-7; with no DNA, the TCRdb D assignment of TRBD1 cannot be verified. The CDR3 is 14 amino acids.

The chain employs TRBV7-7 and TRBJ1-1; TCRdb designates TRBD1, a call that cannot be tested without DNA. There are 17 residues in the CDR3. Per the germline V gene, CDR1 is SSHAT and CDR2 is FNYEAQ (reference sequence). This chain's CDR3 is CASSLHETGVGTTEAFF.

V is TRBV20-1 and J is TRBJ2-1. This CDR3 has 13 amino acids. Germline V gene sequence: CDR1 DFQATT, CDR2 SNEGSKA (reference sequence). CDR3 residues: CSASKSAENEQFF.

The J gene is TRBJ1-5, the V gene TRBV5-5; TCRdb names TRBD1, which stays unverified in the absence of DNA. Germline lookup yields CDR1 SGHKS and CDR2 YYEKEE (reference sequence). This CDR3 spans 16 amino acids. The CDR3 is CASSSRTGVGYQPQHF.

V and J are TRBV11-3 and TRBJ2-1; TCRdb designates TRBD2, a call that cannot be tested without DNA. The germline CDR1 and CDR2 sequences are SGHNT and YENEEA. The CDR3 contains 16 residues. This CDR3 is CASSSRTASGVNEQFF.